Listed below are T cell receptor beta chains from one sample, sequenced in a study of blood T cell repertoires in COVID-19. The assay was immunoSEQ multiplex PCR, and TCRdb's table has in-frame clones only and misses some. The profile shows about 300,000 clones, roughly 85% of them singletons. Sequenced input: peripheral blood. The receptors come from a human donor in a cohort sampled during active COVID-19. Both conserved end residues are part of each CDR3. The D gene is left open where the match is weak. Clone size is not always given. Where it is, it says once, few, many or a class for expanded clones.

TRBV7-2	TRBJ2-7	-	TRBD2	TGTGCCAGCAGCTTATCGGCTAGCGGGATGTACGAGCAGTACTTC	CASSLSASGMYEQYF
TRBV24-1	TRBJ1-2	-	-	TGTGCCACCTCGGCCGCTAGGTCTCGTGGCTACACCTTC	CATSAARSRGYTF
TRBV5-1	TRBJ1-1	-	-	TGCGCCAGCAGAATTGCGGGGGAAAACACTGAAGCTTTCTTT	CASRIAGENTEAFF
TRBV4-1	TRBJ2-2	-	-	TGCGCCAGCAGCCCCTCCCCAGGCTATGAAAACACCGGGGAGCTGTTTTTT	CASSPSPGYENTGELFF
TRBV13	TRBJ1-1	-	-	TGTGCCAGCAGCTTAATTGGGAGTGCAGGCTCTGAAGCTTTCTTT	CASSLIGSAGSEAFF
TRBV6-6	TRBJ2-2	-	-	TGTGCCAGCAACCCTTCTAGCGACAACACCGGGGAGCTGTTTTTT	CASNPSSDNTGELFF
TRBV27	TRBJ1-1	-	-	TGTGCCAGCAGTTTTTGGGGGGGGACTGAAGCTTTCTTT	CASSFWGGTEAFF
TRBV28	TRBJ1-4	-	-	TGTGCCAGCAGTTCTTCTACAGGAGCAACTAATGAAAAACTGTTTTTT	CASSSSTGATNEKLFF
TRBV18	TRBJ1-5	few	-	TGTGCCAGCTCACCAGGGCTGTCTCAGCCCCAGCATTTT	CASSPGLSQPQHF
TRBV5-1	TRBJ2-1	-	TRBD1	TGCGCCAGCAGCAACAGGGGGCTGAGCGATGAGCAGTTCTTC	CASSNRGLSDEQFF
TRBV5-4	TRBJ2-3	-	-	TGTGCCAGCAGAACCGGGACTTCCCCCGGGGTGACAGATACGCAGTATTTT	CASRTGTSPGVTDTQYF
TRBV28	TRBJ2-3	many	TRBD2	TGTGCCAGCAGTCCACCTAGCGGGCTCACAGATACGCAGTATTTT	CASSPPSGLTDTQYF
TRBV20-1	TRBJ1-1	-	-	TGCAGTGCTAGTCTATGGGGGGCTGAAGCTTTCTTT	CSASLWGAEAFF
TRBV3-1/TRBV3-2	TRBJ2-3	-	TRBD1	TGTGCCAGCAGCCAAGCACAGGGGGTAACAGATACGCAGTATTTT	CASSQAQGVTDTQYF
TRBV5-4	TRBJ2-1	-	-	TGTGCCAGCAGCTTTTCAAACGACAGATACAATGAGCAGTTCTTC	CASSFSNDRYNEQFF
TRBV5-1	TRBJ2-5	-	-	TGCGCCAGCAGCTTGGGCAGGGGCCCCGCAATAGAGACCCAGTACTTC	CASSLGRGPAIETQYF